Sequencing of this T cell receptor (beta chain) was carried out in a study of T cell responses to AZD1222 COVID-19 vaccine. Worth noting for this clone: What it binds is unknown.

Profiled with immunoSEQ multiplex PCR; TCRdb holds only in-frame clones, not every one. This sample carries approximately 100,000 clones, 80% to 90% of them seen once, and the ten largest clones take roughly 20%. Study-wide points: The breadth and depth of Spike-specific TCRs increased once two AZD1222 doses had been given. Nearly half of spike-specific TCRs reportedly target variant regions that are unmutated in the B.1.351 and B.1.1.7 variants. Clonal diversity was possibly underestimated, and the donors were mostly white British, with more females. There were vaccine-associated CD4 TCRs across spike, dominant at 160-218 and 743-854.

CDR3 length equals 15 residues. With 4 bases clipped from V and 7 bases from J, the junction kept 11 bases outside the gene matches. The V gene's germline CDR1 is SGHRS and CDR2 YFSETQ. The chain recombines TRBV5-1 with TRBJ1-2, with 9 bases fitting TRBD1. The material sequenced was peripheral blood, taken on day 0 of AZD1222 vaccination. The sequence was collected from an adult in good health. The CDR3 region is CASSLTPGQGGGYTF. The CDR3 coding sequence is TGCGCCAGCAGCCTGACACCGGGACAGGGCGGTGGCTACACCTTC.